This TCR beta chain was recorded in a study of regulatory T cells in long-lasting Graves disease. Findings and limits, study-wide: Persistent patients had more shared public clonotypes (2,741) than new patients (roughly 940). TRBV28 was favored in persistent disease, as were TRBJ1-2 and TRBJ2-5.

This clonotype occurred many times. Its cognate antigen is unknown. Arm-PCR with iRepertoire HTBI primers amplified the CDR3 regions for these TCR beta libraries. TCRdb passed the multiplex PCR reads through MiXCR, listing each CDR3 protein once. The table includes 300,000 to 500,000 distinct CDR3 sequences, 20% to 25% detected once. Noted time point: persistent/refractory GD, antithyroid drugs over 5 years with positive TRAb. The TCR library was prepared using RNA isolated from PBMCs. In this cohort, patients came from an endocrinology department located in Xi'an, China. J lost 6 bases, V lost 6 bases, and 9 bases had no gene match. This CDR3 comprises 14 residues. In germline, CDR1 is SNHLY, CDR2 FYNNEI.

Sequences were derived from peripheral blood mononuclear cells (PBMCs), sampled when the disease was refractory, from a patient treated with antithyroid drugs. The gene calls are TRBV2 and TRBJ2-7, with TRBD1 matching 9 bases. The receptor comes from a female donor with Graves disease. The CDR3, as DNA: TGTGCCAGCAGAACAGGGGGCTCCTCCCGCGAGCAGTACTTC. It yields the protein CASRTGGSSREQYF.